This TCR beta chain was found in a study of shared clonotypes between healthy human individuals. General observations from the study: Clonotypes shared by all four donors outscored non-shared clonotypes in generation probability.

V trimming: 4 bases; J trimming: 0 bases; junction bases outside the gene matches: 1. The CDR3 has 15 amino acids. Germline loops: CDR1 MNHEY, CDR2 SMNVEV (reference sequence). Of note for this clone: The antigen remains unidentified.

Running of the assay took place at deep level. Here immunoSEQ multiplex PCR was the method, and the copy in TCRdb shows in-frame clones only, minus some. The sample yields around 2,000,000 clones, approximately 95% seen once. This TCR derives from a man between 18 and 29 years old in good health. The V and J genes are TRBV27 and TRBJ1-1; the match to TRBD1 covers 11 bases. Sequencing was carried out using naive CD4+ T cells sorted from blood. This sample's subset: CD45RA+ positively selected. Here the CDR3 DNA reads TGTGCCAGCAGTTCGGACAGGGGGCTGAACACTGAAGCTTTCTTT. Protein sequence: CASSSDRGLNTEAFF.